This T cell receptor (beta chain) was recovered during a study of neurological immune-mediated disorders. TCRdb reprocessed the 5' RACE reads with MiXCR, giving one entry per CDR3 protein. The table includes tens of thousands of distinct CDR3 sequences, about 3.8% detected once. Source material was 2 million unsorted PBMCs, stored at -80 °C in RNAlater. In its sample, this clonotype was seen many times. Its antigen is unknown. The germline V gene has CDR1 SGHRS and CDR2 YFSETQ. The J segment lost 3 bases and the V segment lost 4 bases, leaving 3 bases of the junction unmatched. This CDR3 has 13 residues. Findings of the study overall: One related-CDR3 cluster, identified by phylogenetic grouping, held the repertoires of 18 of 34 multiple sclerosis patients and was a possible signature.

Source material: PBMCs. This chain uses TRBV5-1 with TRBJ1-1; 7 bases fit TRBD1. The TCR sequence derives from a man between 60 and 70 years old with multiple sclerosis. The CDR3 DNA sequence: TGCGCCAGCAGCCAAGGGGGCTACACTGAAGCTTTCTTT. This gives the protein CASSQGGYTEAFF.